What follows are 14 T cell receptor beta chains derived from one specimen sequenced in a study of OX40 agonist ivuxolimab in advanced cancers. Library prep was done by the immunoSEQ multiplex PCR assay. TCRdb stores this immuneACCESS table with in-frame sequences only. Part of the clones is absent; in the studies checked, under half of the shortfall reflects unresolved V genes, and no reason is known for the rest. The sample includes 95,000 to 100,000 clones, with 84% observed a single time. The ten largest clones represent roughly 5.2% of the sample. The sequenced sample was CD4+ or CD8+ T cells sorted from blood, obtained in a trial of the OX40 agonist ivuxolimab. Every receptor here comes from an adult with an advanced solid tumor such as melanoma, head and neck, liver or kidney cancer.

This chain connects TRBV7-8 to TRBJ2-1; D gene uncertain. CDR1 and CDR2 from the germline V gene are SGHVS and FQNEAQ. CDR3 length equals 12 residues. V was trimmed by 1 base and J by 8 bases, leaving 6 bases between them. The CDR3 DNA is TGTGCCAGCAGCTTAGAATGGCATGAGCAGTTCTTC. Its translation: CASSLEWHEQFF. The full variable domain, its missing parts supplied by reference TRBV7-8 and TRBJ2-1, is GAGVSQSPRYKVAKRGQDVALRCDPISGHVSLFWYQQALGQGPEFLTYFQNEAQLDKSGLPSDRFFAERPEGSVSTLKIQRTQQEDSAVYLCASSLEWHEQFFGPGTRLTVL.

This rearrangement joins TRBV7-2 to TRBJ1-5, with a tentative D call TRBD1 (5 bases). This CDR3 is 14 amino acids long. Germline CDR1 is SGHTA and CDR2 is FQGNSA. V lost 2 bases and J 4 bases, leaving 9 bases between the germline ends. The CDR3 is CASSLTRGNQPQHF. The CDR3 nucleotides read TGTGCCAGCAGCTTAACTAGGGGTAATCAGCCCCAGCATTTT.

This chain connects TRBV19 to TRBJ1-5; D unclear. The germline V gene has CDR1 LNHDA and CDR2 SQIVND (reference sequence). Trimming removed 7 bases at V and 4 bases at J, with 14 bases between. This CDR3 spans 14 amino acids. The CDR3 sequence is CASNGGRLNQPQHF. The CDR3 DNA reads TGTGCCAGTAACGGCGGCAGGCTGAATCAGCCCCAGCATTTT.

This clone was picked up one time. The chain employs TRBV2 and TRBJ2-3; TRBD2 agrees at 10 bases. Trimming cost V 4 bases and J 8 bases; bases outside gene matches: 3. The V gene's germline CDR1 is SNHLY and CDR2 FYNNEI. CDR3 length equals 13 residues. In nucleotides, the CDR3 is TGTGCCAGCAGTGTAAGCGGGGGGGGTACGCAGTATTTT. Translated: CASSVSGGGTQYF.

The rearrangement uses TRBV19 and TRBJ1-1; 7 bases fit TRBD1. The CDR3 length is 15 residues. The germline V gene has CDR1 LNHDA and CDR2 SQIVND (reference sequence). V gave up 1 base and J gave up 0 bases; unmatched junction bases: 2. This CDR3 is CASSIGQGVNTEAFF. CDR3 DNA: TGTGCCAGTAGTATAGGCCAGGGGGTGAACACTGAAGCTTTCTTT.

This sequence joins TRBV7-2 and TRBJ2-3; 9 nucleotides line up with TRBD2. The CDR3 runs to 16 residues. Per germline, CDR1 SGHTA and CDR2 FQGNSA. The junction had 9 bases not matched to a gene; V was cut back by 3 bases and J by 5 bases. The CDR3 here is CASSFLSGGRRDTQYF. DNA of the CDR3: TGTGCCAGCAGCTTCCTAAGCGGGGGGCGGAGAGATACGCAGTATTTT.

This clone was recorded a few times. This chain joins TRBV7-2 and TRBJ2-7; 10 positions match TRBD2. Germline-derived CDR1 and CDR2 are SGHTA and FQGNSA. The junction had 7 bases not matched to a gene; V was cut back by 2 bases and J by 3 bases. The CDR3 runs 16 residues. In DNA form, the CDR3 reads TGTGCCAGCAGCTTACCCTCTAGCGGGAGAATCTACGAGCAGTACTTC. Translating gives CASSLPSSGRIYEQYF. Full variable domain (rest looked up from reference TRBV7-2 and TRBJ2-7): GAGVSQSPSNKVTEKGKDVELRCDPISGHTALYWYRQSLGQGLEFLIYFQGNSAPDKSGLPSDRFSAERTGGSVSTLTIQRTQQEDSAVYLCASSLPSSGRIYEQYFGPGTRLTVT.

This chain links TRBV4-2 with TRBJ2-1; TRBD2 matches 11 bases. The J segment lost 11 bases and the V segment lost 0 bases, leaving 6 bases of the junction unmatched. The germline V gene has CDR1 LGHNA and CDR2 YNFKEQ. The CDR3 sequence is 15 residues long. CDR3 DNA sequence: TGTGCCAGCAGCCAAGAGGCTAGCGGGGGGCCTCAGCAGTTCTTC. It encodes CASSQEASGGPQQFF.

The V gene is TRBV5-5, the J gene TRBJ1-2; D is unresolved. Trimming shortened V by 0 bases and J by 4 bases, and 4 bases separated the two germline ends. The CDR3 loop spans 12 amino acids. Germline lookup yields CDR1 SGHKS and CDR2 YYEKEE (reference sequence). The CDR3 coding sequence is TGTGCCAGCAGCTTGGTGGGCTATGGCTACACCTTC. Translated: CASSLVGYGYTF.

This clone was counted only a few times. V is TRBV6-6 and J is TRBJ2-2; a possible D gene is TRBD1 (6 bases). V was clipped by 8 bases and J by 3 bases, with 10 bases between them. The V gene's germline CDR1 is MNHNY and CDR2 SVGAGI (reference sequence). The CDR3 spans 13 residues. The CDR3 nucleotides read TGTGCCAGCGAACAGGGTTACACCGGGGAGCTGTTTTTT. Protein product: CASEQGYTGELFF.

V and J are TRBV5-3 and TRBJ1-1; no definite D call. TRBV5-3 is annotated as an ORF whose role is uncertain. This CDR3 region has 14 residues. Trimming removed 0 bases from V and 10 bases from J, with 16 bases in between. This chain's CDR3 is CARSLESSGMGAFF. CDR3 coding DNA: TGTGCCAGAAGCTTGGAGTCCTCGGGGATGGGAGCTTTCTTT.

J is TRBJ2-5 and V is TRBV13; D is undetermined. Near its end, the DNA agrees better with TRBJ2-7, so the J call may be wrong. There are 14 residues in the CDR3. In germline, CDR1 is PRHDT, CDR2 FYEKMQ (reference sequence). In nucleotides, the CDR3 is TGTGCCAGCAGCCCCACGGCTGAATCCTACGAGCAGTACTTC. Translating it yields CASSPTAESYEQYF.

This chain uses TRBV19 with TRBJ2-2, with 11 bases fitting TRBD1. CDR1 LNHDA and CDR2 SQIVND come from the germline V gene (reference sequence). This CDR3 region has 15 residues. V gave up 6 bases and J gave up 6 bases; unmatched junction bases: 6. The CDR3 spells CASRRDRGYPGELFF. Written as DNA, the CDR3 is TGTGCCAGTAGAAGGGACAGGGGGTACCCCGGGGAGCTGTTTTTT.

This clone was recorded a few times. The chain links TRBV6-5 to TRBJ1-1; no reliable D call. Germline V gives CDR1 MNHEY, CDR2 SVGAGI. Trimming cost V 4 bases and J 8 bases, with 14 bases left between them. The CDR3 contains 13 residues. The CDR3 is CASSLGRPAEAFF. For the CDR3, the DNA is TGTGCCAGCAGTTTGGGTCGTCCGGCAGAAGCTTTCTTT.